This entry concerns a single T cell receptor beta chain. The repertoire was sequenced with immunoSEQ multiplex PCR; TCRdb's copy has only in-frame clones and lacks some. In the table there are around 140,000 clones, about 87% of which are singletons. The entry originates in a study of blood T cell repertoires in COVID-19. Looking at the study overall: From T cells, B-cell-depleted T cells, or PBMCs came the material, which was cDNA or gDNA.

Trimming took 5 bases from V and 0 from J, leaving 20 bases between them. The CDR3 runs to 17 residues. Looked up from germline, CDR1 is MGHDK and CDR2 is SYGVNS. This sequence joins TRBV25-1 and TRBJ2-7; a weak D match, TRBD2 (6 bases). The receptor was derived from a woman in her fifties or sixties with active or convalescent COVID-19. Sequencing used peripheral blood. This chain's CDR3 is CASSKPGAGRSSYEQYF. CDR3 coding DNA: TGTGCCAGCAGTAAGCCTGGGGCCGGGAGAAGCTCCTACGAGCAGTACTTC.